This TCR beta chain comes out of a study of blood T cell repertoires in COVID-19. Profiled with immunoSEQ multiplex PCR; TCRdb holds only in-frame clones, not every one. The data hold under 200,000 clones, with 60% to 85% observed a single time. Between the trimmed V and J ends, which lost 5 bases and 0 bases, there was a span of 9 bases. The CDR3 is 14 amino acids. CDR1 is MNHEY and CDR2 is SVGAGI in the germline V gene. The sample taken for sequencing was peripheral blood. The gene calls are TRBV6-5 and TRBJ2-3; D ambiguous. This receptor was identified in a woman aged 55-75 years with COVID-19, enrolled during active disease. The chain's CDR3 is CASSLTLSTDTQYF. CDR3 nucleotide sequence: TGTGCCAGCAGTCTGACACTTAGCACAGATACGCAGTATTTT.